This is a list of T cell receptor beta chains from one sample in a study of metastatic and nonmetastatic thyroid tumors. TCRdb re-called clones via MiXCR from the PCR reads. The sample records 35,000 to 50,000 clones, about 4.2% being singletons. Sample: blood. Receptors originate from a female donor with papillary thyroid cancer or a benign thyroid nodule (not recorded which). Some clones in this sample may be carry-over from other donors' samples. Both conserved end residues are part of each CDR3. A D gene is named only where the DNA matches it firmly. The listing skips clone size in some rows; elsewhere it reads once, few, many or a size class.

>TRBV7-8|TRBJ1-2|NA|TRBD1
TGTGCCAGCAGCTTAATAAACAGGGGAGACTATGGCTACACCTTC
CASSLINRGDYGYTF
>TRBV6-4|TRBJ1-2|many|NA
TGTGCCAGCTCCAGGACCGTGACAGGCTATGGCTACACCTTC
CASSRTVTGYGYTF
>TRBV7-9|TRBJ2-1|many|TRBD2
TGTGCCAGCAGCTATACTAGCGGGAGCGGGGGCGATGAGCAGTTCTTC
CASSYTSGSGGDEQFF
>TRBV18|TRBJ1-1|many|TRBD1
TGTGCCAGCTCTCAGGACAGGGACGGGGCTTTCTTT
CASSQDRDGAFF
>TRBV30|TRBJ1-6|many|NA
TGTGCCTGGAGTACAGAATATAATTCACCCCTCCACTTT
CAWSTEYNSPLHF
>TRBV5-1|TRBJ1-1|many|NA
TGCGCCAGCAGCTTGGTTGGGGTAGGATTTGAAGCTTTCTTT
CASSLVGVGFEAFF
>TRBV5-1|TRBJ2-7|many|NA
TGCGCCAGCAGCTTGGAAGGGAGTTCCACCTACGAGCAGTACTTC
CASSLEGSSTYEQYF
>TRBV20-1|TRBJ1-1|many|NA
TGCAGTGGGGTCTTAAACACTGAAGCTTTCTTT
CSGVLNTEAFF
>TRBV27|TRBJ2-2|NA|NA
TGTGCCAGCAGTTTGGGCAGGGCGGACGGGGAGCTGTTTTTT
CASSLGRADGELFF
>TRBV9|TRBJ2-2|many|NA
TGTGCCAGCAGCGCCGCTCTGGCCACCGGGGAGCTGTTTTTT
CASSAALATGELFF
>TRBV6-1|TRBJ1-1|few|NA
TGTGCCAGCATCCGGGACACCCTCAACACTGAAGCTTTCTTT
CASIRDTLNTEAFF
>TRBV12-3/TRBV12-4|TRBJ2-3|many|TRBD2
TGTGCCAGCAGCGATAGCGGGAGCACAGATACGCAGTATTTT
CASSDSGSTDTQYF
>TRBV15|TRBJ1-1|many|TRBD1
TGTGCCACCAGCAGGAACAGGGGGGGGAACACTGAAGCTTTCTTT
CATSRNRGGNTEAFF
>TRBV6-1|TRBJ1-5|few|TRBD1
TGTGCCAGCAGACCTCCCGCCCGGTGGACAGGGGTTCATAGCAATCATCCCCAGCATTTT
CASRPPARWTGVHSNHPQHF
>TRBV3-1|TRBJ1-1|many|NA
TGTGCCAGCAGTCCAGGGGACCCGAACACTGAAGCTTTCTTT
CASSPGDPNTEAFF
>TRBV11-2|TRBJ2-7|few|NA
TGTGCCAGCAGCTTAAAGGGGGGTCCCGTCTACGAGCAGTACTTC
CASSLKGGPVYEQYF
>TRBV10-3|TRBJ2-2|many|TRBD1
TGTGCCATCAGGGGGACAGGGGGAACGAACACCGGGGAGCTGTTTTTT
CAIRGTGGTNTGELFF
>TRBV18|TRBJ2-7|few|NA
TGTGCCAGCTCACCGCGACAGGGAGGCCCTTACGAGCAGTACTTC
CASSPRQGGPYEQYF
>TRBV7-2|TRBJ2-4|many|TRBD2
TGTGCCAGCAGCTTAGTGGGGGGGACTGACATTCAGTACTTC
CASSLVGGTDIQYF
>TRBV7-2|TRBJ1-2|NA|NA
TGTGCCAGCAGCTTAGTATCCAGCTACTATGGCTACACCTTC
CASSLVSSYYGYTF
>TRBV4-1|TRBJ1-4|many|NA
TGCGCCAGCAGCCAAGTCCCGGGAAGAGTCTTTAATGAAAAACTGTTTTTT
CASSQVPGRVFNEKLFF
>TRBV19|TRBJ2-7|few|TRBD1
TGTGCCAGTCCGGACAGGGTAGAAGGGCAGTACTTC
CASPDRVEGQYF
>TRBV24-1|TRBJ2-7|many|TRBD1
TGTGCCACCAGAGCCTACGGCTGGGACAGCTCCTCCTACGAGCAGTACTTC
CATRAYGWDSSSYEQYF
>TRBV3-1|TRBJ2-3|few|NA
TGTGCCAGCAGCTACGGAGGAGGAAGCGCAGATACGCAGTATTTT
CASSYGGGSADTQYF
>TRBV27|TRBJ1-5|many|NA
TGTGCCAGCGGGGAGGGTGGGAGCAATCAGCCCCAGCATTTT
CASGEGGSNQPQHF
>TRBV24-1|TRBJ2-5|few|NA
TGTGCCACCAGTGATGGACGGGCACGAGGGGGGGAGACCCAGTACTTC
CATSDGRARGGETQYF
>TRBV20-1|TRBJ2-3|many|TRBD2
TGCAGTGCTGAGATAGCGGGAGCTGGAACAGATACGCAGTATTTT
CSAEIAGAGTDTQYF
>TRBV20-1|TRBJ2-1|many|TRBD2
TGCAGTGCTAGAGAGGACAGCGGGAGTTCTAATGAGCAGTTCTTC
CSAREDSGSSNEQFF
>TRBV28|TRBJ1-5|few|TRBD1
TGTGCCAGCAGCCTGGGACAGGGTCTCAATCAGCCCCAGCATTTT
CASSLGQGLNQPQHF
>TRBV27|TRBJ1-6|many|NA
TGTGCCAGCACCGCTGGCAATTCACCCCTCCACTTT
CASTAGNSPLHF
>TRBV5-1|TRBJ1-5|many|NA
TGCGCCAGCAGCAACGGTGATCGCAATCAGCCCCAGCATTTT
CASSNGDRNQPQHF
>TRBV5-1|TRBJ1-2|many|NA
TGCGCCAGCAGCTTGGAGGGTCCCGGCGGCTACACCTTC
CASSLEGPGGYTF
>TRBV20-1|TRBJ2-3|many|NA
TGCAGTGCTAGAGCTGCCGGGACTAGCACAGATACGCAGTATTTT
CSARAAGTSTDTQYF